Below, one T cell receptor (beta chain) is given with its context. It lacks a known antigen. One base away there is no much larger clone; base qualities are not given. This entry belongs to a study of cytomegalovirus exposure and HLA in healthy donors (dated by TCRdb to the late 2010s). Describing the broader study: An earlier analysis of some 600 of the donors reported 276 Gb of sequence data and roughly 120 million unique TCR beta sequences obtained from some 200 million T cells. An earlier analysis of around 640 of the donors used high-throughput TCR beta sequencing to judge whether each TCR beta V gene segment behaved as functional or pseudogenic. To predict cytomegalovirus infection status, the study combined high-throughput TCR immunosequencing, statistical association of individual TCRs with disease status, and machine learning. HLA typing included class I and class II loci at four-digit resolution. Roughly 5 DR-DQ haplotypes were handled as single units for association and clustering, since linkage in the cohort was strong. Of the roughly 400 genotyped donors, about 84% fell in the genetic ancestry cluster associated with self-reported Caucasian donors. The number of donors typed differed by locus, with 629-630 for A, B, C, DRB1 and DQB1, 522 for DQA1, 606 for DPA1, and approximately 470 for DPB1. On average, around 230,000 unique TCR beta nucleotide sequences were sequenced per donor among 398 genotyped donors of the cohort, with roughly 18% of those sequences being non-productive. The study aimed to test whether signatures of past pathogen exposure could be identified by cataloging public T cell receptors. To study patterns of TCR occurrence, a later analysis re-analyzed previously published TCR beta repertoires from 650 to 750 donors and added high-resolution HLA genotyping. A later genetic analysis used genome-wide SNP genotypes for about three fifths of the 666 donors, treating that subset as a discovery cohort. Along with the roughly 700-subject first cohort, a separate validation cohort of over a hundred different subjects was used. In the later analysis, no new phenotypic data were used to find candidate immune exposures; instead, reliance was placed on TCR beta sequences and their occurrence across donors. All discovery cohort repertoires had been generated using a single sequencing platform. An early release that covered 500 to 800 HLA-typed donors contained about 300 gigabases of sequencing data and around 80 million unique TCR sequences. Using immunosequencing, the study profiled T cell repertoires from roughly 650 subjects and related those repertoires to cytomegalovirus serostatus. Donor age, sex, ethnicity and CMV serostatus were collected together with the repertoire data.

Library creation used the immunoSEQ multiplex PCR assay. For the multiplex PCR, a mixture combining 60 forward primers for TCR Vbeta segments and 13 reverse primers for TCR Jbeta segments was used. The CDR3 region of rearranged TCR beta genes was amplified from genomic DNA by a multiplex PCR assay. The amplified TCR beta libraries were sequenced on the Illumina HiSeq System as 87-base-pair reads. Concerning the study's data processing: A later analysis tallied 75 million to 95 million unique TCR beta chains across the approximately 670 repertoires, and approximately 11 million of those chains were shared by two or more donors. A nearest-neighbor algorithm error-corrected the raw reads and collapsed the reads into unique sequences, merging closely related sequences to remove PCR and sequencing errors. Alignment of CDR3 sequences to IMGT reference sequences was used to assign V, D and J gene segments. For a sequence to be retained, a match of at least six nucleotides to both a V gene segment and a J gene segment was required. A rearrangement was called productive if the CDR3 had no stop codons and remained in frame with V and J, and every other rearrangement was called non-productive. Following IMGT convention, CDR3 was defined as the stretch from the second conserved V-encoded cysteine up to the conserved J-encoded phenylalanine. Sequences without an unambiguous match to a single V gene segment were excluded from the earlier analysis of almost 600 of the donors. An earlier analysis of almost 600 of the donors classified V segments as functional when productive rearrangements were above 56.7% and as segregating when the standard deviation between donors was above 5%. A statistical classification framework was built to diagnose cytomegalovirus status from the catalog of TCR beta chain sequences. In a later analysis, TCR nucleotide sequences were compared against IMGT/GENE-DB human TR gene sequences so that V and J genes could be assigned. Using the TCRdist pipeline, a later analysis assigned CDR3 sequences along with most-parsimonious VDJ recombination scenarios. In a later analysis, every TCR beta chain was defined by the combination of its CDR3 amino acid sequence and its V-gene family, and reads without a unique V-gene family were dropped. In a later analysis, 500 to 700 highly shared, low-generation-probability nucleotide sequences were removed to address suspected cross-contamination and a sequencing artifact. In a later analysis, a clonal expansion index was calculated for each public chain from normalized within-repertoire ranks of inferred template counts. In a later analysis, generation probabilities were computed using a VDJ recombination model fitted to out-of-frame rearrangements, and the results were checked against IGoR. In a later analysis, hypergeometric tests were used to score TCR-TCR, TCR-HLA and TCR-CMV co-occurrence, with a repertoire-size bias correction applied to TCR pairs. To estimate false discovery rates, a later analysis permuted the HLA or CMV assignments 20 times. In a later analysis, co-occurring TCRs were grouped with DBSCAN, and TCRdist sequence similarity was added when clustering was performed within HLA-allele-positive subsets. Repertoires with fewer than 30,000 or more than 120,000 public chains were left out of co-occurrence clustering, as were five repertoires with anomalous nucleotide sharing. The table was pulled from immuneACCESS by TCRdb, which kept in-frame rearrangements only. Such tables lose some clones; where checked, under half of the loss comes from unresolved V genes, and the rest has no known cause. V and J calls and clone size follow that table, whereas D and trimming were derived from the DNA. The sample profile shows 100,000 or so clones; about 80% of them were found once. The top ten constitute roughly 4.9% of the sample.

In total, just over 650 healthy bone marrow donors made up the cohort. At the time of sampling, all cohort members were nominally healthy, though unrecorded immune exposures were likely present. The donor tested CMV seropositive and was one of the 289 seropositive cohort members. A peripheral blood sample was collected from each donor, and TCR beta sequencing was performed on peripheral blood mononuclear cells. The Qiagen DNeasy Blood Extraction Kit was used to extract genomic DNA from the blood cell samples. Via the germline V gene (reference sequence), CDR1 is GTSNPN and CDR2 SVGIG. The CDR3 covers 15 residues, taking in both the cysteine and the phenylalanine. Just the 45-base CDR3 DNA is kept, in frame starting at base 1. Broader findings and caveats from the paper: A further reported finding was that TCR beta sequences accurately predicted the HLA-A and HLA-B alleles for most subjects in the first cohort. HLA typing was unavailable for some donors at each locus, so association tests used only the typed subset. A few of the identified cytomegalovirus-associated TCR beta chains were confirmed in vitro to be specific for cytomegalovirus antigens. In the study, approximately 160 TCR beta chains were listed as associated with cytomegalovirus. Broadly in line with IMGT annotations, most TCR beta V segments showed up in productive rearrangements about 90% or about 30% of the time in an earlier analysis of several hundred of the donors. Correlated functional status among segregating V segments might be attributable to linkage disequilibrium, but an unknown experimental factor could not be ruled out. Only TCR beta chains were sequenced in this cohort, and the absence of alpha or paired-chain data limited detectable features. In a later genetic analysis, a missense DCLRE1C variant was associated with V-gene and J-gene trimming of TCR beta chains, and the association was replicated in an independent cohort. While some public TCRs were present in many individuals, most TCR sequences turned up only very rarely across donors. At a false discovery rate of 0.05, a later analysis linked 15,000 to 20,000 TCR beta sequences to specific HLA alleles. Because the 87-base-pair reads could not distinguish some IMGT-functional V segments, including TRBV6-2 and TRBV6-3, those segments were excluded. Because counts were too low, about 15 rarely observed V segments, including chromosome 9 orphons, were left out of the earlier analysis of a few hundred of the donors. According to a later genetic analysis, donors in an Asian-associated ancestry cluster had fewer N-insertions in productive TCRs than the roughly 660-donor mean. In both the original and validation cohorts, the classifier was reported to diagnose cytomegalovirus status with high specificity and sensitivity. It was suggested by the authors that the approach could potentially be generalized to other disease states and immunological phenotypes. In a later analysis, HLA-associated TCR beta chains were found to be more clonally expanded and to have lower generation probabilities than equally common non-associated chains. When HLA alleles, especially DR and DQ, strongly co-occurred, TCR associations were difficult to assign to individual alleles. According to a later analysis, most CMV-associated TCR beta chains appeared to be HLA-restricted, and the HLA associations seemed to be driven largely by CMV exposure. For the cohort, immune exposure information was limited to CMV serostatus. Presence/absence analyses assumed roughly uniform sequencing depth across donors, an assumption that may not hold. In a later analysis, several top co-occurrence clusters were reported to appear linked to parvovirus B19, influenza, CMV and Epstein-Barr virus. In a later analysis, TCR association rates were found to vary across HLA loci, with the most associated TCRs seen for DRB1 alleles and the fewest for HLA-C alleles. A cluster of highly shared sequence variants was judged likely to represent a technical artifact of the sequencing pipeline.

Sequencing used PBMCs. The source is a female donor in good health and CMV-seropositive. Here the chain combines TRBV30 and TRBJ2-2; TRBD2 agrees with 10 junctional bases. The CDR3 region reads CAASGRALNTGELFF. The DNA reads as follows: TGTGCTGCGAGCGGGAGGGCCCTAAACACCGGGGAGCTGTTTTTT.